These 28 T cell receptor beta chains originate from one sample sequenced in a study of identical twins. Using its own MiXCR run on the 5' RACE reads, TCRdb lists one record per CDR3 protein. The data contain approximately 890,000 distinct CDR3 sequences, about 12% of them seen just once; the ten biggest clones take up about 1.6%. These sequences were also reported in another study, on yellow fever vaccine responses in identical twins.

The sequencing sample was made of PBMCs. Receptors were obtained from a woman under 30 in good health.

V is TRBV29-1 and J is TRBJ2-3, with unresolved D. The CDR3 length is 11 residues. The V gene lost 4 bases and the J gene lost 4 bases, with 6 bases spanning the gap. Per germline, CDR1 SQVTM and CDR2 ANQGSEA. CDR3 sequence reads: CSVAFADTQYF. For the CDR3, the DNA is TGCAGCGTTGCCTTCGCAGATACGCAGTATTTT.

This clonotype has just a few counts. This chain connects TRBV20-1 to TRBJ2-5; D not certain. This CDR3 is built from 12 residues. The germline V and J ends were trimmed by 0 bases and 2 bases, with 4 bases remaining between them. Germline CDR1 reads DFQATT; CDR2 reads SNEGSKA (reference sequence). In DNA form, the CDR3 reads TGCAGTGCTAGAGAGTGGCAAGAGACCCAGTACTTC. Translated: CSAREWQETQYF.

There are many counts of this clonotype. The chain carries TRBV20-1 and TRBJ1-2, with D maybe TRBD1 (5 bases). From germline, CDR1 is DFQATT and CDR2 SNEGSKA (reference sequence). With 0 bases removed from V and 9 bases from J, the gap between germline ends came to 8 bases. CDR3 length: 11 amino acids. For the CDR3, the DNA is TGCAGTGCTAGAGACAGGGCGAGCTACACCTTC. Protein sequence: CSARDRASYTF.

CDR3 region: CSVQDRSYEQYF. CDR3 DNA: TGCAGCGTCCAGGACAGATCCTACGAGCAGTACTTC. This chain joins TRBV29-1 and TRBJ2-7, with D possibly being TRBD1 (6 bases). Germline assignment: CDR1 SQVTM and CDR2 ANQGSEA. CDR3 length: 12 residues. Trimming removed 6 bases from V and 1 base from J, with 10 bases in between.

Only a few counts were recorded for this clonotype. DNA for the CDR3: TGTGCCAGCAGCCCTAGGGACGGATTGTTTGGTACAGATACGCAGTATTTT. Protein product: CASSPRDGLFGTDTQYF. The rearrangement links TRBV7-9 to TRBJ2-3; D tentatively fits TRBD1 or TRBD2 (5 bases each). Trimming removed 5 bases at V and 3 bases at J, with 21 bases between. There are 17 residues in the CDR3. Germline V CDR1 and CDR2: SEHNR, FQNEAQ (reference sequence).

This clonotype occurred a few times. At one end, the junction sequence differs from germline, possibly due to a read error. The chain joins TRBV12-3 or TRBV12-4 to TRBJ2-4, with unresolved D. The CDR3 has 16 amino acids. CDR3 sequence: CASSLEPGLRENIQYF. As DNA, the CDR3 is TGTGCCAGCAGCTTAGAGCCCGGCCTAAGGGAAAACATTCAGTACTTC.

This clonotype was counted between two and nine times. This rearrangement joins TRBV29-1 to TRBJ2-1; TRBD2 matches at 11 bases. The J segment lost 7 bases and the V segment lost 3 bases, leaving 8 bases of the junction unmatched. Germline V gene data show CDR1 as SQVTM and CDR2 as ANQGSEA. This CDR3 has 15 amino acids. The CDR3 region is CSVDRLAGGRNEQFF. The DNA of the CDR3 is TGCAGCGTTGATCGGCTAGCGGGAGGCCGGAATGAGCAGTTCTTC.

The V call is TRBV10-2, the J call TRBJ1-6; 12 positions agree with TRBD1. Germline trimming cut 5 bases from V and 6 bases from J; bases unmatched to any gene: 5. The CDR3 length is 16 residues. Germline lookup yields CDR1 WSHSY and CDR2 SAAADI. The CDR3 region is CASSRDRGHSNSPLHF. CDR3 DNA: TGCGCCAGCAGTCGGGACAGGGGGCATAGTAATTCACCCCTCCACTTT.

This CDR3 is CSAIKTGTFFAYEQYV. CDR3 DNA: TGCAGTGCCATAAAGACAGGGACTTTCTTTGCCTACGAGCAGTACGTC. The chain is built from TRBV20-1 and TRBJ2-7; D is perhaps TRBD1 (7 bases). The germline V and J ends were trimmed by 6 bases and 2 bases, with 23 bases remaining between them. The CDR3 covers 16 residues. Per germline, CDR1 DFQATT and CDR2 SNEGSKA (reference sequence).

This clonotype showed up many times. The chain links TRBV4-2 to TRBJ2-1; 14 bases match TRBD2. V lost 4 bases to trimming and J lost 0 bases; unmatched junction nucleotides: 5. Germline-derived CDR1 and CDR2 are LGHNA and YNFKEQ. The CDR3 length is 18 residues. CDR3 coding DNA: TGTGCCAGCAGCCTGGGGACTAGCGGGAGTCGCTCCTACAATGAGCAGTTCTTC. Translation gives CASSLGTSGSRSYNEQFF.

This clonotype was counted ten times or more. The chain's CDR3 is CASSLATSRNYNEQFF. The CDR3 DNA reads TGTGCCAGCAGCTTGGCCACTAGCAGGAACTACAATGAGCAGTTCTTC. The J gene is TRBJ2-1, the V gene TRBV7-9; TRBD2 is a possible D gene (6 bases). The CDR3 is made up of 16 amino acids. The germline gives CDR1 SEHNR, CDR2 FQNEAQ (reference sequence). Between the trimmed V and J ends, which lost 3 bases and 3 bases, there was a span of 15 bases.

The V and J genes are TRBV24-1 and TRBJ2-1, with 11 nucleotides matching TRBD2. CDR1 and CDR2 (germline): KGHDR, SFDVKD. J was trimmed by 0 bases and V by 0 bases; bases with no gene match: 9. CDR3 length equals 20 residues. The CDR3 region has the DNA TGTGCCACCAGTGATTTGCCAGGACTAGCGGGTAAGAGCTCCTACAATGAGCAGTTCTTC. Translation gives CATSDLPGLAGKSSYNEQFF.

This clonotype occurred many times. This rearrangement joins TRBV19 to TRBJ1-5, with D possibly matching TRBD1 (6 bases). The CDR3 is 17 amino acids. Germline V gene data show CDR1 as LNHDA and CDR2 as SQIVND (reference sequence). V was pared by 4 bases and J by 0 bases, with 16 bases between. The CDR3 DNA reads TGTGCCAGTAGTAGCGTAACAGGGTCATATAGCAATCAGCCCCAGCATTTT. Translated, it gives CASSSVTGSYSNQPQHF.

V is TRBV6-6 and J is TRBJ1-6, with TRBD1 as a possible D gene (5 bases). The CDR3 is 13 amino acids. Trimming took off 6 bases at V and 14 bases at J, with 17 bases between the two ends. From germline, CDR1 is MNHNY and CDR2 SVGAGI (reference sequence). In DNA form, the CDR3 reads TGTGCCAGCAGCCCCGGAGACCAAGGGGCCCTCCACTTT. Its translation is CASSPGDQGALHF.

This clonotype was observed once. The junction departs from germline at one end; a sequencing error may be responsible. The V gene is TRBV27, the J gene TRBJ2-3; perhaps TRBD2 as D (7 bases). Germline V gene data show CDR1 as MNHEY and CDR2 as SMNVEV (reference sequence). The CDR3 covers 15 residues. CDR3: CASGFEGGATDTQYF. DNA of the CDR3: TGTGCCAGCGGTTTTGAGGGGGGGGCCACAGATACGCAGTATTTT.

The V and J genes are TRBV27 and TRBJ2-1, with 7 bases lining up with TRBD2. CDR3 size: 14 residues. CDR1 is MNHEY, CDR2 SMNVEV, per germline (reference sequence). V shed 3 bases, J shed 5 bases, and the junction held 4 bases outside the gene matches. CDR3 sequence: CASSFGSGDNEQFF. In DNA, the CDR3 is TGTGCCAGCAGTTTCGGGAGCGGGGACAATGAGCAGTTCTTC.

Only a few counts were recorded for this clonotype. V gene TRBV12-3 or TRBV12-4 combines with J gene TRBJ2-3, with D possibly being TRBD2 (5 bases). The length of the CDR3 is 13 residues. V lost 6 bases, J lost 6 bases, and 13 bases lay in between. The CDR3 is CASSHNRGDTQYF. The DNA for the CDR3 is TGTGCCAGCAGCCACAACCGGGGTGATACGCAGTATTTT.

Ten or more counts support this clonotype. The chain combines TRBV6-2 or TRBV6-3 with TRBJ2-1; TRBD2 aligns across 7 bases. The CDR3 spans 16 residues. Unmatched junction bases numbered 12, after V lost 2 bases and J lost 8 bases. CDR1 is MNHEY and CDR2 is SVGEGT in the germline V gene. Here the CDR3 reads CASSYVRRERGDEQFF. The CDR3 DNA reads TGTGCCAGCAGTTACGTTCGGCGGGAGAGAGGAGATGAGCAGTTCTTC.

The chain joins TRBV7-6 to TRBJ2-2, with D perhaps TRBD2 (5 bases). V lost 7 bases and J lost 5, with 14 bases in between. The length of the CDR3 is 14 residues. Germline CDR1 and CDR2: SGHVS and FNYEAQ. CDR3 nucleotide sequence: TGTGCCAGCATCCCCGGGATTGGGACCGGGGAGCTGTTTTTT. Amino acid sequence: CASIPGIGTGELFF.

The chain uses TRBV15 and TRBJ2-1; TRBD1 is a possible D gene (5 bases). V was shortened by 5 bases and J by 0 bases, with 23 bases between the two germline ends. CDR3 length: 19 amino acids. Germline CDR1 is LNHNV and CDR2 is YYDKDF (reference sequence). This chain's CDR3 is CATSGVSRQTESSYNEQFF. In DNA, the CDR3 is TGTGCCACCAGCGGGGTTTCGCGACAGACTGAAAGCTCCTACAATGAGCAGTTCTTC.

The gene calls are TRBV7-6 and TRBJ2-5, with D possibly TRBD2 on 6 matching bases. Germline values: CDR1 SGHVS, CDR2 FNYEAQ. The length of the CDR3 is 17 residues. V dropped 1 base and J dropped 5 bases, with 20 bases sitting between them. CDR3 sequence reads: CASSLEPPWGGLETQYF. Here the CDR3 DNA reads TGTGCCAGCAGCTTAGAACCGCCATGGGGAGGATTGGAGACCCAGTACTTC. The complete variable domain, with remaining parts taken from reference TRBV7-6 and TRBJ2-5, reads GAGVSQSPRYKVTKRGQDVALRCDPISGHVSLYWYRQALGQGPEFLTYFNYEAQQDKSGLPNDRFSAERPEGSISTLTIQRTEQRDSAMYRCASSLEPPWGGLETQYFGPGTRLLVL.

This clonotype occurred a few times. V is TRBV19 and J is TRBJ2-7; D might be TRBD1 (6 bases). Trimming took 4 bases from V and 2 from J, leaving 9 bases between them. Germline loops: CDR1 LNHDA, CDR2 SQIVND (reference sequence). The CDR3 length is 13 residues. CDR3 nucleotides: TGTGCCAGTAGTACCCAGGGGACCTACGAGCAGTACTTC. It specifies CASSTQGTYEQYF.

J is TRBJ2-4 and V is TRBV2; perhaps D is TRBD1 or TRBD2 (5 bases each). V dropped 8 bases and J dropped 4 bases, with 15 bases sitting between them. The V gene's germline CDR1 is SNHLY and CDR2 FYNNEI. CDR3 length: 14 amino acids. CDR3 region: CASDDPGAKNIQYF. For the CDR3, the DNA is TGTGCCAGCGACGACCCCGGGGCAAAAAACATTCAGTACTTC.

This sequence joins TRBV28 and TRBJ2-7, with D possibly being TRBD1 (6 bases). This CDR3 comprises 14 residues. Trimming left V 4 bases short and J 1 base short, with 11 bases between. The germline gives CDR1 MDHEN, CDR2 SYDVKM. This chain's CDR3 is CASSSDRKSYEQYF. The CDR3 coding sequence is TGTGCCAGCAGTTCCGACAGGAAGTCCTACGAGCAGTACTTC.

This clonotype was counted many times. V gene TRBV5-1 combines with J gene TRBJ2-2; no clear D. Germline lookup yields CDR1 SGHRS and CDR2 YFSETQ. The CDR3 sequence is 15 residues long. V was clipped by 0 bases and J by 4 bases, with 10 bases between them. In nucleotides, the CDR3 is TGCGCCAGCAGCTTGGGGGCCACGAGCACCGGGGAGCTGTTTTTT. Its protein is CASSLGATSTGELFF.

The V call is TRBV5-1, the J call TRBJ2-5, with 10 bases matching TRBD1. Looked up from germline, CDR1 is SGHRS and CDR2 is YFSETQ. V gave up 4 bases and J gave up 5 bases; unmatched junction bases: 8. CDR3 size: 15 residues. This CDR3 reads CASSMDRGKGETQYF. CDR3 DNA sequence: TGCGCCAGCAGCATGGACAGGGGGAAAGGGGAGACCCAGTACTTC. The whole variable domain, filled in from reference TRBV5-1 and TRBJ2-5, reads KAGVTQTPRYLIKTRGQQVTLSCSPISGHRSVSWYQQTPGQGLQFLFEYFSETQRNKGNFPGRFSGRQFSNSRSEMNVSTLELGDSALYLCASSMDRGKGETQYFGPGTRLLVL.

This clonotype was detected only a few times. The chain links TRBV5-1 to TRBJ1-1; TRBD1 agrees at 8 bases. The CDR3 is 15 amino acids. The germline gives CDR1 SGHRS, CDR2 YFSETQ. Losses at the gene ends were 4 bases for V and 0 bases for J; bases not matched to a gene: 5. The CDR3 region has the DNA TGCGCCAGCAGCCCGACAGGGGCAGTGAACACTGAAGCTTTCTTT. This translates into CASSPTGAVNTEAFF.

This clonotype was recorded at least ten times. V and J are TRBV12-3 or TRBV12-4 and TRBJ1-1; 7 positions match TRBD1. With V trimmed by 5 bases and J by 3 bases, 9 bases remained unmatched. The CDR3 covers 15 residues. The CDR3 DNA reads as TGTGCCAGCAGTCCAAACAGGGGTGGGTACACTGAAGCTTTCTTT. Residues: CASSPNRGGYTEAFF.